Sequencing of this TCR beta chain was carried out in a study of early T cells in non-severe SARS-CoV-2 infection. Overall study: Whole-blood bulk RNA, unsorted, was sequenced, and chains were unpaired.

Each cDNA molecule carried a unique molecular identifier. From the 5' RACE reads, TCRdb called clonotypes with MiXCR, one entry per CDR3 protein. Among some 67,000 distinct CDR3 sequences, about 13% were seen once, and the ten largest hold roughly 5.3%. V dropped 6 bases and J dropped 4; count of bases not matched to a gene: 11. CDR3 size: 15 residues. The germline V gene encodes CDR1 DFQATT and CDR2 SNEGSKA (reference sequence). Findings and limits, study-wide: Reliance on VDJdb matching favored anti-spike CD8 responses; private and CD4 specificities were missed.

On this clonotype: Antigen: not known.

Sequenced sample: whole blood. The V call is TRBV20-1, the J call TRBJ2-2; 7 bases are shared with TRBD1. This sequence originates from an adult who was a healthcare worker with PCR-confirmed SARS-CoV-2 infection or an uninfected control (not recorded which). The CDR3 nucleotides are TGCAGTGCCCCCGACAGGGAGACAGGCACCGGGGAGCTGTTTTTT. Translated, it gives CSAPDRETGTGELFF.